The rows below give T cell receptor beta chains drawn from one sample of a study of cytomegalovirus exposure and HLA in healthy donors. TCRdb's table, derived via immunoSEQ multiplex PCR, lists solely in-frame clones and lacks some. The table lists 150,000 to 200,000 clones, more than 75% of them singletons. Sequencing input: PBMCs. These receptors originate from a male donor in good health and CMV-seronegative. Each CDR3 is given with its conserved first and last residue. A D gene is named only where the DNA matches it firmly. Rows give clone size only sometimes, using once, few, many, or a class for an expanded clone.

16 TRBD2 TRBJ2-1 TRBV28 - TGTGCCAGCAGTTTACTTAGCGGGAGGGTCGACAATGAGCAGTTCTTC CASSLLSGRVDNEQFF
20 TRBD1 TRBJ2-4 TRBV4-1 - TGCGCCAGCAGCCGCCAAGTCACGGGACAGGGGGCGGCGGCCAAAAACATTCAGTACTTC CASSRQVTGQGAAAKNIQYF
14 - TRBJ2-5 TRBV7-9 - TGTGCCAGCAGCTTATCCGGGTACCAAGAGACCCAGTACTTC CASSLSGYQETQYF
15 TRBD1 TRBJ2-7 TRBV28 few TGTGCCAGCAGCCCCCAACAGACAGGGCGATACGAGCAGTACTTC CASSPQQTGRYEQYF
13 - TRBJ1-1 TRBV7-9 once TGTGCCAGCAGAAAACAGGGAAACACTGAAGCTTTCTTT CASRKQGNTEAFF
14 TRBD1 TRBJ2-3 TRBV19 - TGTGCCAGTAGTACGGACAGGGTTGCGGATACGCAGTATTTT CASSTDRVADTQYF
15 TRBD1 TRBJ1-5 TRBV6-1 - TGTGCCAGCATTACCGGGACAGGGGGCCAACAGCCCCAGCATTTT CASITGTGGQQPQHF
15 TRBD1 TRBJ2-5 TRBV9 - TGTGCCAGCAGCCGGACAGGGGGCGAGAGGGAGACCCAGTACTTC CASSRTGGERETQYF
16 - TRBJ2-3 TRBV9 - TGTGCCAGCAGCGTCCAGGTTGCACGAGCGGGAGATACGCAGTATTTT CASSVQVARAGDTQYF
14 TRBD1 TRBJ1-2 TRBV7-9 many TGTGCCAGCAGCCCCGGGACAGGGTGGGCCGGCTACACCTTC CASSPGTGWAGYTF
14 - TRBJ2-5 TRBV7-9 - TGTGCCAGCAGTTATAATAGGGGCCAAGAGACCCGGTACTTC CASSYNRGQETRYF
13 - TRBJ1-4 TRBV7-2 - TGTGCCAGCAGCTTAGCGATGAGGGAAAAACTGTTTTTT CASSLAMREKLFF
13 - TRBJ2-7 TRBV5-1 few TGCGCCAGCAAGGAGGCCAGATCCTACGAGCAGTACTTC CASKEARSYEQYF
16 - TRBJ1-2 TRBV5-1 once TGCGCCAGCAGCTTATCCAGGGAGGTGGGCAACTATGGCTACACCTTC CASSLSREVGNYGYTF
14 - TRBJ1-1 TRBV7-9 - TGTGCCAGCAGCTTACAGGGGACGGGGACTGAAGCTTTCTTT CASSLQGTGTEAFF
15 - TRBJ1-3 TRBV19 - TGTGCCAGTAGTATGTGGGAGAGCTCTGGAAACACCATATATTTT CASSMWESSGNTIYF
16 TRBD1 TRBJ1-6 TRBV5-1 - TGCGCCAGCAGCCGCAATTGGGGGACAGCCGATTCACCCCTCCACTTT CASSRNWGTADSPLHF
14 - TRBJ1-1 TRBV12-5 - TGTGCTAGTGGTTCCGGAGTGGTGGGCACTGAAGCTTTCTTT CASGSGVVGTEAFF
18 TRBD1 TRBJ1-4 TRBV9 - TGTGCCAGCAGCCCCATGGGACCGGGACAGGGCGGAGGTGAAAAACTGTTTTTT CASSPMGPGQGGGEKLFF
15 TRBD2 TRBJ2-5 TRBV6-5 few TGTGCCAGCAGTTCACCTAGCGGGGGTTCGGAGACCCAGTACTTC CASSSPSGGSETQYF
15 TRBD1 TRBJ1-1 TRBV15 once TGTGCCACCAGCAGCCGGACAGGTTGGAACACTGAAGCTTTCTTT CATSSRTGWNTEAFF
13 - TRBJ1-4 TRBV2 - TGTGCCAGCACGGTACAGCCTAATGAAAAACTGTTTTTT CASTVQPNEKLFF
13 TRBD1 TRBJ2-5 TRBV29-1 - TGCAGCGAGGGACAGGGGGCCGGGGAGACCCAGTACTTC CSEGQGAGETQYF
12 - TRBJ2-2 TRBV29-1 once TGCAGCGTCCCGAAAGGGGCCGGGGAGCTGTTTTTT CSVPKGAGELFF
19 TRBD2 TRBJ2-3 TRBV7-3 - TGTGCCAGCAGCCCGACTGCGGGACTAGCGGGGAGTTCGACAGATACGCAGTATTTT CASSPTAGLAGSSTDTQYF
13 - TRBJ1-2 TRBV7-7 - TGTGCTAGCAGCTTAGCCGGGGGGGATGGCTACACCTTC CASSLAGGDGYTF
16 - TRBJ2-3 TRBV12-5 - TGTGCTAGTGCCACCTCACGGGGGTGGAGCGTCGATACGCAGTATTTT CASATSRGWSVDTQYF
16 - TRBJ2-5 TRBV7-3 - TGTGCCAGCAGCTTCTGGGCCGGGAGCGGGCGAGAGACCCAGTACTTC CASSFWAGSGRETQYF
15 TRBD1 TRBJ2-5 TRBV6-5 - TGTGCCAGCAGTTACTCGGGGACAGGACAAGAGACCCAGTACTTC CASSYSGTGQETQYF
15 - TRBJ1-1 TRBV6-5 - TGTGCCAGCAGTTACTCGTTTTCTATGAACACTGAAGCTTTCTTT CASSYSFSMNTEAFF
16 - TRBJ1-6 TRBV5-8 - TGTGCCAGCAGCCGACCCGGGAGCTCCTATAATTCACCCCTCCACTTT CASSRPGSSYNSPLHF
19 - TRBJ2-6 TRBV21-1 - TGTGCCAGCAGCAAACGTAAACTCACAGGAATCTCTGGGGCCAACGTCCTGACTTTC CASSKRKLTGISGANVLTF
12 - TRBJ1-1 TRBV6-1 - TGTGCCAGCAGTGAAATGGGGGGGGGAGCTTTCTTT CASSEMGGGAFF
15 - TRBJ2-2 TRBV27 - TGTGCCAGCAGCAACCAGGACAGATTGCGCCGGGAGCTGTTTTTT CASSNQDRLRRELFF